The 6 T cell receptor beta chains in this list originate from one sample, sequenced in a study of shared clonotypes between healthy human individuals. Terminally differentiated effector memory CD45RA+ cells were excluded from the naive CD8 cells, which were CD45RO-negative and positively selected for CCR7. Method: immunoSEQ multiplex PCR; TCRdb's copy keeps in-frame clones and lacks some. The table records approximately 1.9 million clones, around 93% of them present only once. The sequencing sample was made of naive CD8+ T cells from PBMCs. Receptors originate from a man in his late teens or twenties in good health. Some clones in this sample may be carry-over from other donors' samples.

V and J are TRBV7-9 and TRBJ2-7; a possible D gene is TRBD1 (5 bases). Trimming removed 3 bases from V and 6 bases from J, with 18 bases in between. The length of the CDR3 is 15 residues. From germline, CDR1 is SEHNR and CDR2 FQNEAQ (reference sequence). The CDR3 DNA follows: TGTGCCAGCAGCTTGTTGGGGCCCAAAAGGGTCGAGCAGTACTTC. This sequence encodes CASSLLGPKRVEQYF.

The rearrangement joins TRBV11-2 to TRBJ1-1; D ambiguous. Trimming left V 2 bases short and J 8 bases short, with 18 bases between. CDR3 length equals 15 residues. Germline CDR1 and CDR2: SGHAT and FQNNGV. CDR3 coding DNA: TGTGCCAGCAGCTTACCCCCCGGAAAAGAGCCAGAAGCTTTCTTT. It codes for CASSLPPGKEPEAFF.

The CDR3 spells CASSMTAWQPQHF. CDR3 in DNA: TGTGCCAGCAGTATGACAGCTTGGCAGCCCCAGCATTTT. The gene calls are TRBV27 and TRBJ1-5; perhaps TRBD1 as D (5 bases). The CDR3 spans 13 residues. Deletions cut 5 bases from V and 7 bases from J, with 12 bases between. Germline V lookup: CDR1 MNHEY, CDR2 SMNVEV (reference sequence).

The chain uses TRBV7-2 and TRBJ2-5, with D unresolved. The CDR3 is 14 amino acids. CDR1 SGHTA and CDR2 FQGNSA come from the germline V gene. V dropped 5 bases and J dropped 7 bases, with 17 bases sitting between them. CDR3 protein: CASSLKIQDGTQYF. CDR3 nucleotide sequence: TGTGCCAGCAGCCTGAAGATACAAGACGGGACCCAGTACTTC.

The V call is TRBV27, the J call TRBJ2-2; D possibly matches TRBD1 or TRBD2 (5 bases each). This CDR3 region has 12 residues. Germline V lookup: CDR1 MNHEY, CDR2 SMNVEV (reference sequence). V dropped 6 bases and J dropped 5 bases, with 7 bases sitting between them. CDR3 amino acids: CASRWGTGELFF. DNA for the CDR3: TGTGCCAGCAGGTGGGGGACCGGGGAGCTGTTTTTT.

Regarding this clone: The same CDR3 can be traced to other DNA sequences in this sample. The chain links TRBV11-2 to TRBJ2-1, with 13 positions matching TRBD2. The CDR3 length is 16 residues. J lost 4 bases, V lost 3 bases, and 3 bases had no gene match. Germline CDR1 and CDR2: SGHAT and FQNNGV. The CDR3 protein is CASSLGLAGTYNEQFF. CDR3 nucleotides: TGTGCCAGCAGCTTGGGACTAGCGGGGACATACAATGAGCAGTTCTTC. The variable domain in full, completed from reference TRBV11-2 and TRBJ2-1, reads EAGVAQSPRYKIIEKRQSVAFWCNPISGHATLYWYQQILGQGPKLLIQFQNNGVVDDSQLPKDRFSAERLKGVDSTLKIQPAKLEDSAVYLCASSLGLAGTYNEQFFGPGTRLTVL.